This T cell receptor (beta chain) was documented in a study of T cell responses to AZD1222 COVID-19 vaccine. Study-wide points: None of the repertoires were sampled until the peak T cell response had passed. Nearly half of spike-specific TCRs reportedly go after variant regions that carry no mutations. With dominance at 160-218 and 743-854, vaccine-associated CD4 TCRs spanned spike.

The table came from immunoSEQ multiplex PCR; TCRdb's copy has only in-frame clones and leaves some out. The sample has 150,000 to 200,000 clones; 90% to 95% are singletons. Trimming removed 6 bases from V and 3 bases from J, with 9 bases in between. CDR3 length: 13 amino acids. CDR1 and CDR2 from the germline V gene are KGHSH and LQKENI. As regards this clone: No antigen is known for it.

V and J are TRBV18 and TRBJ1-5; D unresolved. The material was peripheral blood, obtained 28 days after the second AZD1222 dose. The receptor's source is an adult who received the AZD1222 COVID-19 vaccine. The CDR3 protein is CASSPKPNQPQHF. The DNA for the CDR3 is TGTGCCAGCTCTCCGAAGCCCAATCAGCCCCAGCATTTT.